The 25 T cell receptor beta chains given below trace back to one sample, sequenced in a study of shared clonotypes between healthy human individuals. Sequencing was performed with immunoSEQ multiplex PCR; in TCRdb, only in-frame clones are kept and a portion is missing. The sample shows millions of clones, less than 95% of them seen only once. Naive CD8 cells lacked CD45RO, underwent positive selection for CCR7 and left out terminally differentiated effector memory CD45RA+ cells. Source material: naive CD8+ T cells sorted from blood. Source of these receptors: a young man in good health.

J is TRBJ1-1 and V is TRBV14; D ambiguous. Per the germline V gene, CDR1 is SGHDN and CDR2 is FVKESK. The V end was cut by 4 bases, the J end by 6 bases, with 18 bases between. The CDR3 contains 15 residues. CDR3 bases: TGTGCCAGCAGCCCAAAGCGGGGTTTGGAGGCTGAAGCTTTCTTT. It codes for CASSPKRGLEAEAFF.

The chain recombines TRBV27 with TRBJ1-6, with a possible D match to TRBD1 (5 bases). Per germline, CDR1 MNHEY and CDR2 SMNVEV (reference sequence). The V end was cut by 2 bases, the J end by 8 bases, with 19 bases between. The CDR3 has 17 residues. CDR3 bases: TGTGCCAGCAGTTTAATCGGCGTCGCAGGGTTAGATTCACCCCTCCACTTT. Protein product: CASSLIGVAGLDSPLHF.

The rearrangement uses TRBV9 and TRBJ2-1, with D uncertain. CDR1 and CDR2 from the germline V gene are SGDLS and YYNGEE. V lost 0 bases and J lost 8, with 9 bases in between. This CDR3 contains 13 residues. CDR3 nucleotide sequence: TGTGCCAGCAGCGTAGAGAGGACGGATGAGCAGTTCTTC. This gives the protein CASSVERTDEQFF.

As regards this clone: Other DNA sequences in the sample encode the same CDR3. The chain joins TRBV7-9 to TRBJ2-7, with D unresolved. Per the germline V gene, CDR1 is SEHNR and CDR2 is FQNEAQ (reference sequence). Trimming pared 3 bases from V and 6 bases from J, leaving 6 bases between. The CDR3 is 11 residues long. For the CDR3, the DNA is TGTGCCAGCAGCTTGATCGGCGAGCAGTACTTC. Its translation is CASSLIGEQYF. The variable domain in full, completed from reference TRBV7-9 and TRBJ2-7, reads DTGVSQNPRHKITKRGQNVTFRCDPISEHNRLYWYRQTLGQGPEFLTYFQNEAQLEKSRLLSDRFSAERPKGSFSTLEIQRTEQGDSAMYLCASSLIGEQYFGPGTRLTVT.

The chain employs TRBV6-5 and TRBJ1-2, with D uncertain. CDR3 size: 14 residues. V lost 0 bases and J lost 7, with 12 bases in between. The germline V gene encodes CDR1 MNHEY and CDR2 SVGAGI. The CDR3 DNA reads TGTGCCAGCAGTTACTCGCAGCTTTATGGTGGCTACACCTTC. Translating it yields CASSYSQLYGGYTF.

A note on this clone: The same CDR3 is also encoded by other DNA sequences in this sample. The chain has TRBV5-8 and TRBJ2-7; a possible D gene is TRBD1 (5 bases). CDR1 is SGHTS, CDR2 YDEGEE, per germline. This CDR3 has 13 amino acids. V was cut by 2 bases and J by 3 bases, with 9 bases left in between. The DNA of the CDR3 is TGTGCCAGCAGCTTCCGGCAGGGCTACGAGCAGTACTTC. As protein: CASSFRQGYEQYF.

The chain links TRBV10-1 to TRBJ2-2; 12 nucleotides line up with TRBD1. This CDR3 has 18 residues. V was pared by 4 bases and J by 7 bases, with 13 bases of the junction left unmatched. Germline CDR1 reads WNHNN; CDR2 reads SYGVQD (reference sequence). The CDR3 DNA reads as TGCGCCAGCAGTGCCCTACCCGGGACAGGGGGCGCCGGCGGGGAGCTGTTTTTT. It encodes CASSALPGTGGAGGELFF.

Only one count was recorded for this clone. The chain carries TRBV4-3 and TRBJ2-5, with a weak D call TRBD2 (6 bases). The CDR3 sequence is 14 residues long. CDR1 is LGHNA and CDR2 is YSLEER in the germline V gene. V lost 3 bases, J lost 2 bases, and 10 bases lay in between. CDR3 in amino acids: CASSQGDWQETQYF. CDR3 bases: TGCGCCAGCAGCCAGGGGGACTGGCAAGAGACCCAGTACTTC.

The chain combines TRBV18 with TRBJ1-5; 7 bases agree with TRBD1. V gave up 4 bases and J gave up 3 bases; unmatched junction bases: 6. Germline lookup yields CDR1 KGHSH and CDR2 LQKENI. The CDR3 runs to 15 residues. The CDR3 DNA reads as TGTGCCAGCTCACTACAGACAGGGTACAATCAGCCCCAGCATTTT. This sequence encodes CASSLQTGYNQPQHF. The variable domain in full, completed from reference TRBV18 and TRBJ1-5, reads NAGVMQNPRHLVRRRGQEARLRCSPMKGHSHVYWYRQLPEEGLKFMVYLQKENIIDESGMPKERFSAEFPKEGPSILRIQQVVRGDSAAYFCASSLQTGYNQPQHFGDGTRLSIL.

As to this clone: A much larger clone sits a single nucleotide away, making a read error possible. This chain joins TRBV16 and TRBJ1-1; tentative D call: TRBD1 (6 bases). CDR3 length: 13 residues. The ends were cut back, 3 bases at V and 2 bases at J, with 7 bases in the middle. In germline, CDR1 is KGHSY, CDR2 FQNENV. Written as DNA, the CDR3 is TGTGCCAGCAGCCAGGACAGTAACACTGAAGCTTTCTTT. This gives the protein CASSQDSNTEAFF.

With respect to this clone: This specimen includes other DNA sequences encoding the same CDR3. The chain recombines TRBV7-9 with TRBJ2-7, with 7 bases lining up with TRBD1. Per germline, CDR1 SEHNR and CDR2 FQNEAQ (reference sequence). The CDR3 sequence is 12 residues long. V lost 4 bases, J lost 6 bases, and 3 bases stayed unmatched. Written as DNA, the CDR3 is TGTGCCAGCAGCTCTACAGGGGTCGAGCAGTACTTC. Protein product: CASSSTGVEQYF.

The gene calls are TRBV11-3 and TRBJ2-3; 11 nucleotides line up with TRBD2. Germline CDR1 SGHNT, CDR2 YENEEA. The CDR3 totals 16 residues. The junction had 6 bases not matched to a gene; V was cut back by 5 bases and J by 2 bases. This chain's CDR3 is CASSPGTSGDTDTQYF. The CDR3, as DNA: TGTGCCAGCAGCCCTGGGACTAGCGGCGACACAGATACGCAGTATTTT.

The chain uses TRBV29-1 and TRBJ2-7; D is undetermined. The ends were cut back, 0 bases at V and 5 bases at J, with 14 bases in the middle. Germline V gene data show CDR1 as SQVTM and CDR2 as ANQGSEA. The CDR3 runs 14 residues. Here the CDR3 reads CSVEDLATPHEQYF. CDR3 sequence (DNA): TGCAGCGTTGAAGATCTGGCCACTCCCCACGAGCAGTACTTC.

This chain uses TRBV30 with TRBJ2-2; the match to TRBD2 covers 10 bases. This CDR3 is built from 19 residues. V was clipped by 3 bases and J by 3 bases; unmatched bases: 16. Germline V gives CDR1 GTSNPN, CDR2 SVGIG (reference sequence). Written as DNA, the CDR3 is TGTGCCTGGAGAGGGGCAGGGGCTAGCGGGAGTTGGGACACCGGGGAGCTGTTTTTT. Translation: CAWRGAGASGSWDTGELFF. Combining the CDR3 with reference TRBV30 and TRBJ2-2 gives the whole variable domain SQTIHQWPATLVQPVGSPLSLECTVEGTSNPNLYWYRQAAGRGLQLLFYSVGIGQISSEVPQNLSASRPQDRQFILSSKKLLLSDSGFYLCAWRGAGASGSWDTGELFFGEGSRLTVL.

The chain joins TRBV6-1 to TRBJ2-7; 10 positions match TRBD2. The CDR3 is made up of 13 amino acids. From germline, CDR1 is MNHNS and CDR2 SASEGT. V was pared by 7 bases and J by 4 bases, with 4 bases of the junction left unmatched. The CDR3 DNA is TGTGCCAGCAACAAGCGGGGGGGTTACGAGCAGTACTTC. Translation: CASNKRGGYEQYF.

The chain couples TRBV7-9 to TRBJ1-2, with D perhaps TRBD1 (5 bases). The V gene's germline CDR1 is SEHNR and CDR2 FQNEAQ (reference sequence). With 1 base removed from V and 6 bases from J, the gap between germline ends came to 9 bases. This CDR3 is 13 amino acids long. The CDR3 loop is CASSLVSGHGYTF. CDR3 in DNA: TGTGCCAGCAGCTTAGTCTCAGGGCATGGCTACACCTTC.

V is TRBV4-1 and J is TRBJ2-5; possibly TRBD2 for D (5 bases). The CDR3 is 16 residues long. Trimming took off 0 bases at V and 5 bases at J, with 16 bases between the two ends. Germline V gene sequence: CDR1 MGHRA, CDR2 YSYEKL. The CDR3 reads CASSQDRVSGGETQYF. The CDR3 DNA follows: TGCGCCAGCAGCCAAGATCGTGTATCCGGCGGGGAGACCCAGTACTTC.

This clone was seen a few times. The chain joins TRBV27 to TRBJ1-6; TRBD1 matches 8 bases. This CDR3 spans 15 amino acids. The junction had 1 base not matched to a gene; V was cut back by 3 bases and J by 3 bases. Germline values: CDR1 MNHEY, CDR2 SMNVEV (reference sequence). DNA for the CDR3: TGTGCCAGCAGTTTCACAGGGGGCTATAATTCACCCCTCCACTTT. This translates into CASSFTGGYNSPLHF.

The chain is built from TRBV29-1 and TRBJ1-1; D call uncertain. The V gene lost 1 base and the J gene lost 2 bases, with 8 bases spanning the gap. CDR3 size: 13 residues. CDR1 and CDR2 (germline): SQVTM, ANQGSEA. CDR3 in DNA: TGCAGCGTTGAAGCGGACGGAAACACTGAAGCTTTCTTT. Its protein product is CSVEADGNTEAFF.

Note on this clone: Other DNA sequences in the sample encode the same CDR3. V usage is TRBV30 and J usage is TRBJ2-7, with 8 bases aligning to TRBD2. The trim removed 0 bases at V and 3 bases at J, leaving 7 bases unmatched. CDR1 and CDR2 (germline): GTSNPN, SVGIG (reference sequence). This CDR3 region has 15 residues. This CDR3 is CAWSVREGKSYEQYF. The CDR3 DNA is TGTGCCTGGAGTGTACGGGAGGGAAAAAGCTACGAGCAGTACTTC.

V is TRBV7-9 and J is TRBJ1-1; tentatively, D is TRBD1 (5 bases). V was shortened by 0 bases and J by 3 bases, with 11 bases between the two germline ends. CDR3 size: 15 residues. CDR1 is SEHNR, CDR2 FQNEAQ, per germline (reference sequence). CDR3 in amino acids: CASSLAGEEYTEAFF. DNA for the CDR3: TGTGCCAGCAGCTTAGCAGGGGAGGAATACACTGAAGCTTTCTTT.

About this clone itself: This CDR3 is also generated by other DNA sequences in the sample. The V call is TRBV19, the J call TRBJ1-5; no clear D. Trimming took off 1 base at V and 3 bases at J, with 4 bases between the two ends. This CDR3 spans 13 amino acids. CDR1 and CDR2 (germline): LNHDA, SQIVND (reference sequence). The CDR3 region has the DNA TGTGCCAGTAGTATAGGTAACAATCAGCCCCAGCATTTT. This encodes CASSIGNNQPQHF.

V usage is TRBV27 and J usage is TRBJ2-7; no reliable D call. The V gene lost 5 bases and the J gene lost 2 bases, with 13 bases spanning the gap. The V gene's germline CDR1 is MNHEY and CDR2 SMNVEV (reference sequence). This CDR3 is built from 14 residues. The CDR3 region has the DNA TGTGCCAGCAGTCCGTTTCTGTCGGCCTACGAGCAGTACTTC. Its protein product is CASSPFLSAYEQYF.

The gene calls are TRBV5-4 and TRBJ1-2, with 10 bases aligning to TRBD1. This CDR3 is 16 amino acids long. V shed 0 bases, J shed 4 bases, and the junction held 6 bases outside the gene matches. The V gene's germline CDR1 is SGHNT and CDR2 YYREEE (reference sequence). CDR3 DNA: TGTGCCAGCAGCTTGGCGACAGGGGGCGATGGCTATGGCTACACCTTC. Its translation is CASSLATGGDGYGYTF.

CDR3 coding DNA: TGTGCCAGCAGCTCACCCTCTCTTGGGGACACGCAGTATTTT. Its protein is CASSSPSLGDTQYF. V is TRBV7-2 and J is TRBJ2-3; D may match TRBD1 or TRBD2 (5 bases each). V was pared by 4 bases and J by 9 bases, with 17 bases between. CDR3 length: 14 amino acids. Germline V gene lookup returns CDR1 SGHTA and CDR2 FQGNSA.